What follows are 27 T cell receptor beta chains derived from one specimen sequenced in a study of T cell repertoires in cytomegalovirus infection. Their specific antigens are unknown. TCRdb recomputed calls from the reads with MiXCR, one row per CDR3 protein. The table includes approximately 390,000 distinct CDR3 sequences, about 35% detected once. The sample consisted of cultured PBMCs, taken from culture after CMV antigen stimulation. The receptors originated from a human donor in good health (CMV status not recorded). Some clones in this sample may be carry-over from other donors' samples.

This clonotype was counted many times. The CDR3 bases are TGTGCCAGCAGCTTACAGGGCCTGATATACAATGAGCAGTTCTTC. It specifies CASSLQGLIYNEQFF. The chain couples TRBV11-2 to TRBJ2-1; possible D gene TRBD1, 5 bases. V gave up 2 bases and J gave up 4 bases, with 12 bases separating them. Looked up from germline, CDR1 is SGHAT and CDR2 is FQNNGV. This CDR3 has 15 residues.

V and J are TRBV28 and TRBJ2-1; the D gene is possibly TRBD2 (6 bases). Germline V lookup: CDR1 MDHEN, CDR2 SYDVKM. This CDR3 has 14 amino acids. V dropped 2 bases and J dropped 6 bases, with 11 bases sitting between them. The CDR3 DNA is TGTGCCAGCAGTTTAATAGGAGGGGCCAATGAGCAGTTCTTC. This gives the protein CASSLIGGANEQFF.

The chain joins TRBV6-6 to TRBJ2-7; 7 bases are a match to TRBD2. The germline V gene encodes CDR1 MNHNY and CDR2 SVGAGI (reference sequence). Trimming took 5 bases from V and 2 from J; bases not matched to a gene: 6. The CDR3 length is 14 residues. DNA of the CDR3: TGTGCCAGCAGTAGGGAGGGAGGGCCCTACGAGCAGTACTTC. Its translation: CASSREGGPYEQYF.

This clonotype rates as medium-sized (0.01 to 0.1%). The CDR3 here is CASSYPSTEAFF. CDR3 coding DNA: TGTGCCAGCAGTTACCCCTCAACTGAAGCTTTCTTT. The chain carries TRBV6-2 or TRBV6-3 and TRBJ1-1, with D hard to call. Germline assignment: CDR1 MNHEY and CDR2 SVGEGT. CDR3 length: 12 residues. The V end lost 2 bases, the J end lost 5 bases, and 6 bases lay between the germline ends.

The chain carries TRBV6-6 and TRBJ2-7; 10 bases match TRBD1. The CDR3 length is 15 residues. V lost 5 bases to trimming and J lost 4 bases; unmatched junction nucleotides: 8. The V gene's germline CDR1 is MNHNY and CDR2 SVGAGI (reference sequence). This CDR3 reads CASSRDRGRVYEQYV. The CDR3 DNA sequence: TGTGCCAGCAGTCGGGACAGGGGTCGGGTTTACGAGCAGTACGTC.

This clonotype showed up just a few times. V is TRBV6-2 or TRBV6-3 and J is TRBJ1-6; 9 bases agree with TRBD1. The V segment lost 6 bases and the J segment 0 bases; nucleotides outside the gene matches: 3. CDR1 and CDR2 (germline): MNHEY, SVGEGT. The CDR3 is 16 residues long. As DNA, the CDR3 is TGTGCCAGCAGAGACAGGGGGTTCTCCTATAATTCACCCCTCCACTTT. Its protein product is CASRDRGFSYNSPLHF.

The rearrangement joins TRBV7-8 to TRBJ1-1; no definite D call. The V end lost 6 bases, the J end lost 0 bases, and 14 bases lay between the germline ends. Germline assignment: CDR1 SGHVS and CDR2 FQNEAQ. The CDR3 consists of 15 residues. CDR3 sequence (DNA): TGTGCCAGCAGAAGGGATAGTAGGATGAACACTGAAGCTTTCTTT. Translating gives CASRRDSRMNTEAFF.

The chain combines TRBV7-6 with TRBJ2-1, with 10 bases fitting TRBD1. Looked up from germline, CDR1 is SGHVS and CDR2 is FNYEAQ. CDR3 size: 14 residues. The V gene end was trimmed by 5 bases and the J gene end by 9 bases; junction bases not matched to a gene: 7. DNA for the CDR3: TGTGCCAGCAGCCCGAGGACAGGGGGAAGTGAGCAGTTCTTC. It translates to CASSPRTGGSEQFF.

The DNA for the CDR3 is TGTGCCAGCAGTGGAGGAGGGGGCAGCACAGATACGCAGTATTTT. Its protein product is CASSGGGGSTDTQYF. The chain is built from TRBV7-6 and TRBJ2-3; perhaps TRBD1 as D (7 bases). Between the trimmed V and J ends, which lost 6 bases and 0 bases, there was a span of 13 bases. Germline CDR1 SGHVS, CDR2 FNYEAQ. CDR3 size: 15 residues.

This chain connects TRBV20-1 to TRBJ2-7, with D perhaps matching TRBD1 or TRBD2 (6 bases each). The CDR3 has 15 residues. The germline CDR1 and CDR2 sequences are DFQATT and SNEGSKA (reference sequence). Here the CDR3 reads CSAHGGGNYSYEQYF. Written as DNA, the CDR3 is TGCAGCGCCCACGGGGGCGGGAATTACTCCTACGAGCAGTACTTC.

This clonotype came up many times. The rearrangement links TRBV7-2 to TRBJ2-7; 13 positions agree with TRBD2. The length of the CDR3 is 18 residues. Losses at the gene ends were 0 bases for V and 4 bases for J; bases not matched to a gene: 9. Germline V lookup: CDR1 SGHTA, CDR2 FQGNSA. This chain's CDR3 is CASSLAGTSGNFVYEQYF. The CDR3 nucleotides are TGTGCCAGCAGCTTAGCTGGGACTAGCGGGAATTTCGTTTACGAGCAGTACTTC.

J is TRBJ2-7 and V is TRBV10-3; TRBD1 is a possible D gene (6 bases). The CDR3 loop spans 14 amino acids. Trimming cost V 0 bases and J 3 bases, with 9 bases left between them. CDR1 and CDR2 (germline): ENHRY, SYGVKD. CDR3 in amino acids: CAISESGQSYEQYF. CDR3 in DNA: TGTGCCATCAGTGAGTCCGGACAGAGCTACGAGCAGTACTTC.

This rearrangement joins TRBV6-5 to TRBJ2-1, with D possibly being TRBD2 (5 bases). V dropped 6 bases and J dropped 1 base, with 19 bases sitting between them. The germline gives CDR1 MNHEY, CDR2 SVGAGI. CDR3 length: 17 amino acids. The CDR3 protein is CASRTPRGLGSYNEQFF. The CDR3 DNA follows: TGTGCCAGCAGAACGCCCCGGGGTCTTGGGTCCTACAATGAGCAGTTCTTC.

This sequence joins TRBV28 and TRBJ2-1; D gene unclear. The CDR3 is 13 residues long. CDR1 and CDR2 from the germline V gene are MDHEN and SYDVKM. The V and J ends lost 5 bases and 2 bases respectively, with 7 bases between them. The CDR3 DNA follows: TGTGCCAGCAGTCCTTCAACCTACAATGAGCAGTTCTTC. It yields the protein CASSPSTYNEQFF.

The chain carries TRBV5-8 and TRBJ1-5; possible D gene TRBD1, 5 bases. The CDR3 length is 18 residues. Germline CDR1 and CDR2: SGHTS and YDEGEE. The ends were cut back, 0 bases at V and 0 bases at J, with 16 bases in the middle. CDR3 amino acids: CASSLGDSRLHSNQPQHF. CDR3 nucleotides: TGTGCCAGCAGCTTGGGAGACAGTAGACTTCATAGCAATCAGCCCCAGCATTTT.

Many counts were recorded for this clonotype. The chain couples TRBV6-1 to TRBJ2-7; 7 nucleotides line up with TRBD2. The CDR3 covers 15 residues. The V gene's germline CDR1 is MNHNS and CDR2 SASEGT. J was trimmed by 0 bases and V by 4 bases; bases with no gene match: 6. Here the CDR3 DNA reads TGTGCCAGCAGTGGCTGGACTAGAACCTCCTACGAGCAGTACGTC. It is translated as CASSGWTRTSYEQYV.

This clonotype was seen more than once but under ten times. The chain couples TRBV24-1 to TRBJ1-1, with 8 positions matching TRBD1. The CDR3 extends over 14 amino acids. Trimming cost V 5 bases and J 5 bases; bases outside gene matches: 6. Germline V gives CDR1 KGHDR, CDR2 SFDVKD. The CDR3 loop reads CATSGTTGETEAFF. CDR3 DNA: TGTGCCACCAGTGGTACGACAGGGGAAACTGAAGCTTTCTTT.

This chain connects TRBV6-2 or TRBV6-3 to TRBJ2-5, with 7 bases fitting TRBD2. J gave up 2 bases and V 8 bases, and 11 bases lay outside the gene matches. The CDR3 is 15 amino acids. Per the germline V gene, CDR1 is MNHEY and CDR2 is SVGEGT. For the CDR3, the DNA is TGTGCCAGCTACCTACCGGGAGGACCACAAGAGACCCAGTACTTC. As protein: CASYLPGGPQETQYF.

In its sample, this clonotype was seen a few times. The genes are TRBV6-1 and TRBJ2-1; D not resolved. This CDR3 region has 14 residues. V lost 1 base, J lost 14 bases, and 18 bases lay in between. CDR1 and CDR2 from the germline V gene are MNHNS and SASEGT. The CDR3: CASSEEVGLEFEFF. Here the CDR3 DNA reads TGTGCCAGCAGTGAAGAGGTTGGGTTAGAATTTGAGTTCTTC.

The CDR3 sequence: CASSYDPSGVVRIYEQYF. DNA of the CDR3: TGTGCCAGCAGTTACGATCCTAGCGGGGTCGTGAGAATTTACGAGCAGTACTTC. The V call is TRBV6-2 or TRBV6-3, the J call TRBJ2-7, with 9 bases that match TRBD2. CDR1 MNHEY and CDR2 SVGEGT come from the germline V gene. Trimming removed 2 bases from V and 4 bases from J; junction bases left unmatched: 15. The CDR3 consists of 18 residues.

The V gene is TRBV5-6, the J gene TRBJ2-5; no clear D. CDR1 SGHDT and CDR2 YYEEEE come from the germline V gene. V was clipped by 0 bases and J by 13 bases, with 13 bases between them. CDR3 length: 12 amino acids. CDR3 nucleotides: TGTGCCAGCAGCTTGGATCCTTCCAGACTGTACTTC. It specifies CASSLDPSRLYF.

The genes are TRBV9 and TRBJ2-1; 9 nucleotides match TRBD2. Unmatched junction bases numbered 5, after V lost 0 bases and J lost 1 base. This CDR3 region has 17 residues. CDR1 is SGDLS and CDR2 is YYNGEE in the germline V gene. In nucleotides, the CDR3 is TGTGCCAGCAGCGTAGATCAGCGGGAGGCATCCTACAATGAGCAGTTCTTC. Amino acid sequence: CASSVDQREASYNEQFF.

CDR3 sequence: CASSLQAGRNSPLHF. The CDR3 bases are TGTGCCAGCAGCTTACAAGCAGGGAGGAATTCACCCCTCCACTTT. This chain connects TRBV7-2 to TRBJ1-6; perhaps TRBD1 as D (5 bases). Trimming removed 2 bases from V and 7 bases from J, with 12 bases in between. This CDR3 comprises 15 residues. From germline, CDR1 is SGHTA and CDR2 FQGNSA. Full variable domain (rest looked up from reference TRBV7-2 and TRBJ1-6): GAGVSQSPSNKVTEKGKDVELRCDPISGHTALYWYRQSLGQGLEFLIYFQGNSAPDKSGLPSDRFSAERTGGSVSTLTIQRTQQEDSAVYLCASSLQAGRNSPLHFGNGTRLTVT.

Many counts were recorded for this clonotype. CDR3 sequence (DNA): TGTGCCAGCACCGCAGCGGGGCCTTTCTACGAGCAGTACTTC. Protein: CASTAAGPFYEQYF. This chain links TRBV7-6 with TRBJ2-7; TRBD2 aligns across 7 bases. After removal of 7 bases from V and 3 bases from J, the junction contained 9 bases not matched to a gene. The CDR3 loop spans 14 amino acids. Germline V gives CDR1 SGHVS, CDR2 FNYEAQ.

This clonotype has ten or more counts. The J gene is TRBJ1-5, the V gene TRBV7-8; 7 bases agree with TRBD1. Looked up from germline, CDR1 is SGHVS and CDR2 is FQNEAQ. The CDR3 is 13 residues long. J gave up 6 bases and V 8 bases, and 7 bases lay outside the gene matches. CDR3 residues: CASGQGESQPQHF. The CDR3 region has the DNA TGTGCCAGCGGCCAGGGGGAGAGTCAGCCCCAGCATTTT.

The chain is built from TRBV20-1 and TRBJ2-3, with TRBD1 matching 7 bases. The CDR3 is 13 amino acids. J gave up 2 bases and V 7 bases, and 6 bases lay outside the gene matches. CDR1 and CDR2 (germline): DFQATT, SNEGSKA (reference sequence). This CDR3 reads CSVRDSFTDTQYF. The CDR3 DNA reads as TGCAGTGTCCGGGACAGCTTCACAGATACGCAGTATTTT.

This clonotype showed up just a few times. The chain links TRBV19 to TRBJ2-1; D gene ambiguous. Trimming cost V 6 bases and J 7 bases, with 16 bases left between them. CDR1 LNHDA and CDR2 SQIVND come from the germline V gene (reference sequence). CDR3 length: 14 residues. The CDR3 DNA reads as TGTGCCAGTAGGGGTTATCAGTCCCAAAATGAGCAGTTCTTC. It is translated as CASRGYQSQNEQFF.